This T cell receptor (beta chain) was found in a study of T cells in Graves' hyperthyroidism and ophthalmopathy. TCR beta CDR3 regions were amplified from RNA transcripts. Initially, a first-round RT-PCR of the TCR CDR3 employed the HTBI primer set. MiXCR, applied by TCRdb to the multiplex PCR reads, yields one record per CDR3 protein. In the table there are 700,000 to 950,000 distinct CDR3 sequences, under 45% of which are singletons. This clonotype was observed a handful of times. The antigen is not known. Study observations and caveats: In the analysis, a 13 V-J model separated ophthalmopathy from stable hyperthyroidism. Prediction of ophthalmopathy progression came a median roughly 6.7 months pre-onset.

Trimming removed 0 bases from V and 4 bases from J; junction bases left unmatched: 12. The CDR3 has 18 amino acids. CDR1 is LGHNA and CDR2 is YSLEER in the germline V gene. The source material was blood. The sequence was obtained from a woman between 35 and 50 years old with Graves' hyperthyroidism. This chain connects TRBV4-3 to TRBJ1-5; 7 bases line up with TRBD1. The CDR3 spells CASSQDRETGSFNQPQHF. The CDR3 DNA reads TGCGCCAGCAGCCAAGACCGTGAGACAGGGAGTTTTAATCAGCCCCAGCATTTT.